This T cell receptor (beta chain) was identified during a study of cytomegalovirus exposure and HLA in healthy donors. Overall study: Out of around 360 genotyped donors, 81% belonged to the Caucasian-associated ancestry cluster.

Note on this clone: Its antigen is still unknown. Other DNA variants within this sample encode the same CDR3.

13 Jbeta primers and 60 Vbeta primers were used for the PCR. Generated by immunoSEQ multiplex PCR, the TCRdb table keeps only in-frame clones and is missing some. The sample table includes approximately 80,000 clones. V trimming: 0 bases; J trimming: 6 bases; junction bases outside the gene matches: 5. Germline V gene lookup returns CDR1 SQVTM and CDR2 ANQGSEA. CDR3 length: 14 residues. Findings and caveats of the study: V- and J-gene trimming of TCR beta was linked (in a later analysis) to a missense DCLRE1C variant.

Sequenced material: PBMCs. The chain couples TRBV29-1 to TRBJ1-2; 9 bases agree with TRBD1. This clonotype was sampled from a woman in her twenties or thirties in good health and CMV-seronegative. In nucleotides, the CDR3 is TGCAGCGTTGAAGATCACAGGGGGCAAAATGGCTACACCTTC. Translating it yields CSVEDHRGQNGYTF.